Presented here are 17 T cell receptor beta chains from one specimen sequenced in a study of response to subunit inactivated influenza vaccine. TCRdb re-called the RT-PCR reads with MiXCR, one entry per CDR3 protein. The sample carries about 160,000 distinct CDR3 sequences, under 13% recorded once. The starting material was non-naive T cells sorted from PBMCs, obtained roughly 6 weeks after vaccination. Receptor source: a man aged 50-60 years who received an inactivated influenza vaccine.

At least ten counts were recorded for this clonotype. This sequence joins TRBV20-1 and TRBJ1-1; TRBD1 matches 7 bases. In germline, CDR1 is DFQATT, CDR2 SNEGSKA (reference sequence). This CDR3 has 13 amino acids. V lost 3 bases, J lost 6 bases, and 7 bases stayed unmatched. The CDR3 here is CSASDRAVAEAFF. The CDR3 DNA is TGCAGTGCTAGCGACAGGGCAGTCGCTGAAGCTTTCTTT.

The table lists this clonotype with many counts. The gene calls are TRBV20-1 and TRBJ2-2; D not certain. V shed 4 bases and J shed 0 bases, with 9 bases lying between them. CDR1 DFQATT and CDR2 SNEGSKA come from the germline V gene (reference sequence). The CDR3 consists of 14 residues. The DNA for the CDR3 is TGCAGTGCTAAACGGAATTCGAACACCGGGGAGCTGTTTTTT. Its translation is CSAKRNSNTGELFF.

J is TRBJ2-2 and V is TRBV7-8; 10 bases line up with TRBD2. In germline, CDR1 is SGHVS, CDR2 FQNEAQ. V dropped 5 bases and J dropped 4; count of bases not matched to a gene: 16. The CDR3 has 19 residues. CDR3 sequence: CASSKNLPRAGGGTGELFF. For the CDR3, the DNA is TGTGCCAGCAGCAAAAACCTACCCCGAGCGGGAGGGGGCACCGGGGAGCTGTTTTTT.

This clonotype was found many times. The chain is built from TRBV20-1 and TRBJ1-2; D remains unclear. This CDR3 contains 12 residues. Germline loops: CDR1 DFQATT, CDR2 SNEGSKA (reference sequence). Trimming took 0 bases from V and 11 from J, leaving 13 bases between them. This CDR3 is CSARDRAASYTF. In DNA, the CDR3 is TGCAGTGCTAGAGATCGGGCAGCTTCTTACACCTTC.

The chain has TRBV6-2 or TRBV6-3 and TRBJ1-2; D possibly corresponds to TRBD1 (6 bases). V lost 10 bases, J lost 0 bases, and 12 bases lay in between. This CDR3 has 13 residues. Per the germline V gene, CDR1 is MNHEY and CDR2 is SVGEGT. In nucleotides, the CDR3 is TGTGCCACCCGGGACACATCTAACTATGGCTACACCTTC. Its protein product is CATRDTSNYGYTF.

The chain has TRBV11-2 and TRBJ1-6, with unresolved D. V lost 2 bases and J lost 2, with 16 bases in between. The CDR3 runs 18 residues. CDR1 is SGHAT and CDR2 is FQNNGV in the germline V gene. Here the CDR3 reads CASSLPRGGRTYNSPLHF. CDR3 nucleotide sequence: TGTGCCAGCAGCTTACCCCGGGGAGGGAGAACCTATAATTCACCCCTCCACTTT.

This sequence joins TRBV24-1 and TRBJ1-2; D might be TRBD1 (5 bases). The CDR3 sequence is 13 residues long. CDR1 and CDR2 (germline): KGHDR, SFDVKD. The ends were cut back, 3 bases at V and 4 bases at J, with 8 bases in the middle. CDR3 region: CATSDKGAYGYTF. The CDR3 DNA follows: TGTGCCACCAGTGATAAAGGGGCCTATGGCTACACCTTC.

The chain is built from TRBV7-9 and TRBJ2-1; D is uncertain. V was cut by 0 bases and J by 10 bases, with 10 bases left in between. Germline V gene sequence: CDR1 SEHNR, CDR2 FQNEAQ (reference sequence). This CDR3 contains 13 residues. The CDR3, as DNA: TGTGCCAGCAGCTTAGCCGGTAGTAGCGAGCAGTTCTTC. This gives the protein CASSLAGSSEQFF.

The chain uses TRBV20-1 and TRBJ2-5; no firm D call. CDR3 length: 15 residues. CDR1 and CDR2 (germline): DFQATT, SNEGSKA (reference sequence). Trimming shortened V by 0 bases and J by 4 bases, and 15 bases separated the two germline ends. The CDR3: CSARDAQALGETQYF. The CDR3 DNA is TGCAGTGCTAGAGATGCGCAGGCCCTAGGAGAGACCCAGTACTTC.

This clonotype was counted between two and nine times. The rearrangement uses TRBV20-1 and TRBJ1-1, with D unclear. The V gene's germline CDR1 is DFQATT and CDR2 SNEGSKA (reference sequence). The CDR3 is 13 amino acids. V lost 3 bases to trimming and J lost 5 bases, with 13 bases between them. The CDR3 sequence is CSARGIMGTEAFF. CDR3 nucleotide sequence: TGCAGTGCTAGGGGTATTATGGGGACTGAAGCTTTCTTT.

This clonotype was recorded a few times. This rearrangement joins TRBV20-1 to TRBJ2-1, with a weak D call TRBD1 (6 bases). The CDR3 covers 14 residues. CDR1 and CDR2 (germline): DFQATT, SNEGSKA (reference sequence). V was trimmed by 4 bases and J by 3 bases, leaving 13 bases between them. The CDR3 DNA follows: TGCAGTGCTAACCGGGACACTTTCTACAATGAGCAGTTCTTC. Protein product: CSANRDTFYNEQFF.

This clonotype was seen more than once but under ten times. The genes are TRBV20-1 and TRBJ2-3, with 8 bases lining up with TRBD2. The ends lost 0 bases at V and 1 base at J; junction bases unmatched: 9. The CDR3 runs 17 residues. CDR1 is DFQATT and CDR2 is SNEGSKA in the germline V gene (reference sequence). The CDR3 here is CSARDPGGRSGTDTQYF. In nucleotides, the CDR3 is TGCAGTGCTAGAGATCCTGGCGGGAGGAGCGGCACAGATACGCAGTATTTT.

The gene calls are TRBV28 and TRBJ1-5; 7 nucleotides line up with TRBD1. Germline V gene sequence: CDR1 MDHEN, CDR2 SYDVKM. The trim removed 7 bases at V and 1 base at J, leaving 10 bases unmatched. The CDR3 consists of 16 residues. The CDR3 nucleotides are TGTGCCAGCACCCCAGGGGGGGTAGGGAGCAATCAGCCCCAGCATTTT. Its protein product is CASTPGGVGSNQPQHF.

This clonotype showed up many times. V usage is TRBV20-1 and J usage is TRBJ2-1; a possible D gene is TRBD1 (6 bases). Germline assignment: CDR1 DFQATT and CDR2 SNEGSKA (reference sequence). This CDR3 spans 13 amino acids. The ends were cut back, 7 bases at V and 3 bases at J, with 13 bases in the middle. The CDR3 spells CSVKGHDYNEQFF. DNA for the CDR3: TGCAGTGTCAAGGGACACGACTACAATGAGCAGTTCTTC.

The rearrangement links TRBV9 to TRBJ1-1; D perhaps matches TRBD1 (5 bases). The V gene's germline CDR1 is SGDLS and CDR2 YYNGEE. The CDR3 loop spans 14 amino acids. Deletions cut 0 bases from V and 5 bases from J, with 11 bases between. Here the CDR3 DNA reads TGTGCCAGCAGCGTAGACGGCAGGGATACTGAAGCTTTCTTT. As protein: CASSVDGRDTEAFF.

The chain links TRBV7-2 to TRBJ2-2, with a possible D match to TRBD2 (5 bases). Trimming removed 5 bases at V and 4 bases at J, with 14 bases between. CDR3 length: 15 residues. Germline CDR1 and CDR2: SGHTA and FQGNSA. The CDR3 loop reads CASSANGLLTGELFF. The DNA of the CDR3 is TGTGCCAGCAGCGCAAACGGACTTCTCACCGGGGAGCTGTTTTTT.

In DNA form, the CDR3 reads TGTGCCAGCAGCCAGGGACCATACAATGAGCAGTTCTTC. Residues: CASSQGPYNEQFF. The rearrangement joins TRBV7-2 to TRBJ2-1, with D perhaps being TRBD1 or TRBD2 (5 bases each). The CDR3 runs 13 residues. V was trimmed by 5 bases and J by 4 bases, leaving 9 bases between them. Looked up from germline, CDR1 is SGHTA and CDR2 is FQGNSA.